This TCR beta chain appears in the sequencing data of a study of blood T cell repertoires in COVID-19. Study overall: The United States, Italy and Spain were the sources of the acute and convalescent COVID-19 samples.

The CDR3 sequence is 17 residues long. Per germline, CDR1 LNHDA and CDR2 SQIVND (reference sequence). Losses at the gene ends were 4 bases for V and 0 bases for J; bases not matched to a gene: 6. In the original workflow: Reference gene primer amplification yielded estimated nucleated cell counts. Only in-frame clones appear in the TCRdb table, and some are missing; sequencing was by immunoSEQ multiplex PCR. The V and J calls and clone size are taken from that table; D and trimming were inferred from the DNA. The sample yields some 45,000 clones, roughly 84% seen once. Sequenced sample: peripheral blood. V and J are TRBV19 and TRBJ2-2, with TRBD2 identical over 9 bases. The clonotype originates from a man between 65 and 79 years old with acute or convalescent COVID-19. This CDR3 is CASSTRLAATNTGELFF. The CDR3, as DNA: TGTGCCAGTAGTACTAGACTAGCGGCTACGAACACCGGGGAGCTGTTTTTT.